These 13 T cell receptor beta chains were all obtained from the same sample, sequenced in a study of cytomegalovirus exposure and HLA in healthy donors. PCR involved 60 Vbeta and 13 Jbeta primers. This table comes from immunoSEQ multiplex PCR, and its TCRdb copy is limited to in-frame clones, with some not included. The data contain some 150,000 clones, around 9.6% of them singletons. The sequenced material came from PBMCs. These receptors were obtained from a male donor in good health and CMV-seronegative.

This clone has only a few counts. The V call is TRBV25-1, the J call TRBJ1-1; no definite D call. Germline values: CDR1 MGHDK, CDR2 SYGVNS. The CDR3 length is 13 residues. Trimming stripped 4 bases from V and 5 bases from J, with 11 bases between. The CDR3 DNA follows: TGTGCCAGCAGTGGTCGGCGGGGTACTGAAGCTTTCTTT. Protein sequence: CASSGRRGTEAFF. Drawing the rest from reference TRBV25-1 and TRBJ1-1, the complete variable domain is EADIYQTPRYLVIGTGKKITLECSQTMGHDKMYWYQQDPGMELHLIHYSYGVNSTEKGDLSSESTVSRIRTEHFPLTLESARPSHTSQYLCASSGRRGTEAFFGQGTRLTVV.

On this clone: The sample has other DNA sequences that encode this CDR3 too. The chain is built from TRBV5-1 and TRBJ1-1; D remains unclear. The germline CDR1 and CDR2 sequences are SGHRS and YFSETQ. The length of the CDR3 is 15 residues. Trimming pared 0 bases from V and 1 base from J, leaving 10 bases between. CDR3 loop: CASSLVAGGNTEAFF. The CDR3, as DNA: TGCGCCAGCAGCTTGGTTGCAGGTGGGAACACTGAAGCTTTCTTT.

This clone has only a few counts. The chain has TRBV4-2 and TRBJ1-4; 8 bases are shared with TRBD1. The CDR3 totals 16 residues. Germline V gene data show CDR1 as LGHNA and CDR2 as YNFKEQ. Unmatched junction bases numbered 11, after V lost 4 bases and J lost 7 bases. The CDR3 bases are TGTGCCAGCAGCCCCCCTTCCGGGACAGGACGTGAAAAACTGTTTTTT. Translating gives CASSPPSGTGREKLFF.

The chain joins TRBV4-3 to TRBJ1-2; no firm D call. V was pared by 4 bases and J by 2 bases, with 17 bases between. Germline V gene lookup returns CDR1 LGHNA and CDR2 YSLEER. This CDR3 region has 16 residues. CDR3 sequence (DNA): TGCGCCAGCAGCCCCGACCGGGGAGCGATAAACTATGGCTACACCTTC. It encodes CASSPDRGAINYGYTF.

This clone was found a few times. V and J are TRBV6-5 and TRBJ2-7; 10 bases map to TRBD1. The germline gives CDR1 MNHEY, CDR2 SVGAGI. CDR3 length: 15 residues. V lost 7 bases to trimming and J lost 4 bases; unmatched junction nucleotides: 10. The DNA for the CDR3 is TGTGCCAGCAAACCATCTGGGGACAGGGGATACGAGCAGTACTTC. This gives the protein CASKPSGDRGYEQYF.

This chain uses TRBV19 with TRBJ1-5; TRBD1 might be the D (6 bases). The CDR3 extends over 15 amino acids. V was pared by 7 bases and J by 3 bases, with 16 bases between. Germline CDR1 reads LNHDA; CDR2 reads SQIVND (reference sequence). CDR3 in DNA: TGTGCCAGTACAGGGGCAGGAAGAGACAATCAGCCCCAGCATTTT. Translated, it gives CASTGAGRDNQPQHF. Full variable domain (missing parts from reference TRBV19 and TRBJ1-5): DGGITQSPKYLFRKEGQNVTLSCEQNLNHDAMYWYRQDPGQGLRLIYYSQIVNDFQKGDIAEGYSVSREKKESFPLTVTSAQKNPTAFYLCASTGAGRDNQPQHFGDGTRLSIL.

This clone was observed a handful of times. This chain uses TRBV20-1 with TRBJ1-1; D possibly corresponds to TRBD1 (6 bases). Between the trimmed V and J ends, which lost 6 bases and 5 bases, there was a span of 10 bases. The CDR3 covers 11 residues. Germline V CDR1 and CDR2: DFQATT, SNEGSKA (reference sequence). The CDR3 protein is CSATQGTEAFF. The CDR3 DNA reads TGCAGTGCCACCCAGGGGACTGAAGCTTTCTTT.

The chain has TRBV7-9 and TRBJ2-5; 10 bases fit TRBD2. The CDR3 consists of 15 residues. CDR1 and CDR2 (germline): SEHNR, FQNEAQ (reference sequence). With V trimmed by 5 bases and J by 3 bases, 6 bases remained unmatched. CDR3 DNA sequence: TGTGCCAGCAGCCCACGGACTAGCGGAGAAGAGACCCAGTACTTC. It yields the protein CASSPRTSGEETQYF.

This clone was found a few times. The CDR3 DNA reads as TGTGCCAGCAGCTCACCGGGACTAGCGGCTAATGAGCAGTTCTTC. Translation gives CASSSPGLAANEQFF. This chain uses TRBV7-9 with TRBJ2-1, with TRBD2 matching over 11 bases. CDR1 and CDR2 from the germline V gene are SEHNR and FQNEAQ (reference sequence). V lost 4 bases, J lost 7 bases, and 6 bases stayed unmatched. The CDR3 loop spans 15 amino acids.

The chain employs TRBV7-2 and TRBJ1-1; 8 nucleotides align to TRBD1. J lost 4 bases, V lost 2 bases, and 15 bases had no gene match. The CDR3 contains 18 residues. The germline V gene encodes CDR1 SGHTA and CDR2 FQGNSA. The CDR3 sequence is CASSLLTRAGGRSTEAFF. CDR3 coding DNA: TGTGCCAGCAGCTTATTAACTAGGGCAGGGGGCAGGTCCACTGAAGCTTTCTTT.

The chain employs TRBV7-2 and TRBJ2-1; D is unclear. The CDR3 extends over 14 amino acids. The V gene's germline CDR1 is SGHTA and CDR2 FQGNSA. The V gene lost 5 bases and the J gene lost 3 bases, with 11 bases spanning the gap. CDR3 sequence reads: CASSLSVHYNEQFF. CDR3 DNA sequence: TGTGCCAGCAGCCTCAGCGTACACTACAATGAGCAGTTCTTC.

The chain recombines TRBV5-1 with TRBJ1-2; maybe TRBD1 (5 bases). V dropped 3 bases and J dropped 0 bases, with 12 bases sitting between them. There are 15 residues in the CDR3. Germline loops: CDR1 SGHRS, CDR2 YFSETQ. The CDR3 nucleotides are TGCGCCAGCAGCTCCGGACACCGATCTAACTATGGCTACACCTTC. It specifies CASSSGHRSNYGYTF.

This clone has a handful of counts. The chain combines TRBV5-6 with TRBJ2-3; 10 bases fit TRBD2. V was pared by 4 bases and J by 5 bases, with 7 bases of the junction left unmatched. This CDR3 has 15 residues. CDR1 is SGHDT and CDR2 is YYEEEE in the germline V gene. The CDR3 loop reads CASSVTSGSVDTQYF. The CDR3 DNA sequence: TGTGCCAGCAGCGTGACTAGCGGGTCGGTAGATACGCAGTATTTT.